One and the same sample provided the 21 T cell receptor beta chains below, sequenced in a study of blood T cell repertoires in COVID-19. Repertoires were generated with immunoSEQ multiplex PCR, while TCRdb's copy carries only in-frame clones and drops some. The sample records 180,000 or so clones, 70% to 90% being singletons. Sequencing was performed on peripheral blood. The source is a human donor with active or convalescent COVID-19. The donor label of this sample is uncertain.

V and J are TRBV20-1 and TRBJ2-7; 7 positions agree with TRBD2. The CDR3 consists of 15 residues. V lost 3 bases and J lost 3; bases outside the gene matches: 11. Looked up from germline, CDR1 is DFQATT and CDR2 is SNEGSKA (reference sequence). As DNA, the CDR3 is TGCAGTGCTAGTGGTGTCGACGCTAGCGGCTACGAGCAGTACTTC. Protein sequence: CSASGVDASGYEQYF.

CDR3 bases: TGTGCCAGCAGCTCTAAAGCGACCCACGGGGGCACAGATACGCAGTATTTT. Translated: CASSSKATHGGTDTQYF. The V call is TRBV9, the J call TRBJ2-3; the D gene is possibly TRBD2 (5 bases). The germline gives CDR1 SGDLS, CDR2 YYNGEE. V lost 4 bases and J 1 base, leaving 19 bases between the germline ends. The CDR3 has 17 amino acids.

The V gene is TRBV30, the J gene TRBJ1-2, with D perhaps matching TRBD1 (6 bases). This CDR3 contains 13 residues. Germline CDR1 reads GTSNPN; CDR2 reads SVGIG (reference sequence). Deletions cut 0 bases from V and 8 bases from J, with 13 bases between. The DNA of the CDR3 is TGTGCCTGGAGTGTATGGGCAGGGGACGGCTACACCTTC. Its protein product is CAWSVWAGDGYTF.

This chain joins TRBV9 and TRBJ2-6, with a tentative D call TRBD1 (6 bases). V lost 4 bases and J lost 5, with 19 bases in between. The CDR3 totals 17 residues. Looked up from germline, CDR1 is SGDLS and CDR2 is YYNGEE. This chain's CDR3 is CASSHGIFGDRANVLTF. The CDR3 DNA is TGTGCCAGCAGCCACGGTATATTTGGGGACAGGGCCAACGTCCTGACTTTC.

The gene calls are TRBV24-1 and TRBJ1-2; TRBD1 is a possible D gene (6 bases). The length of the CDR3 is 13 residues. Deletions cut 5 bases from V and 3 bases from J, with 9 bases between. CDR1 KGHDR and CDR2 SFDVKD come from the germline V gene. The chain's CDR3 is CATSVAGDYGYTF. The CDR3 nucleotides read TGTGCCACCAGTGTGGCAGGGGACTATGGCTACACCTTC.

CDR3: CASSSVTGGAYTEAFF. In nucleotides, the CDR3 is TGTGCCAGCAGTTCAGTGACAGGGGGCGCGTACACTGAAGCTTTCTTT. This chain connects TRBV27 to TRBJ1-1, with TRBD1 matching over 10 bases. From germline, CDR1 is MNHEY and CDR2 SMNVEV (reference sequence). The V and J ends lost 4 bases and 3 bases, in that order; junction bases with no gene match: 8. The CDR3 is 16 amino acids.

This chain links TRBV27 with TRBJ2-1; 12 nucleotides align to TRBD2. Trimming at V came to 1 base and at J to 9 bases, leaving 7 bases not matched to a gene. CDR1 is MNHEY and CDR2 is SMNVEV in the germline V gene (reference sequence). The length of the CDR3 is 16 residues. The CDR3 nucleotides are TGTGCCAGCAGTTTATGGGCTAGCGGGGGGGCAATTGAGCAGTTCTTC. This gives the protein CASSLWASGGAIEQFF.

This chain connects TRBV2 to TRBJ1-2; 8 bases align to TRBD1. The length of the CDR3 is 16 residues. Per the germline V gene, CDR1 is SNHLY and CDR2 is FYNNEI. Trimming at V came to 6 bases and at J to 0 bases, leaving 9 bases not matched to a gene. For the CDR3, the DNA is TGTGCCAGCAGGGAGGACAGGGCTTACTCTAACTATGGCTACACCTTC. Protein product: CASREDRAYSNYGYTF.

CDR3 sequence reads: CASSEPPSGAQYF. CDR3 nucleotide sequence: TGTGCCAGCAGCGAGCCCCCCTCCGGGGCCCAGTACTTC. The chain recombines TRBV9 with TRBJ2-5; D is perhaps TRBD2 (5 bases). Germline CDR1 and CDR2: SGDLS and YYNGEE. Trimming left V 3 bases short and J 9 bases short, with 15 bases between. This CDR3 spans 13 amino acids.

The gene calls are TRBV9 and TRBJ1-6, with 11 nucleotides matching TRBD1. From germline, CDR1 is SGDLS and CDR2 YYNGEE. The CDR3 is made up of 17 amino acids. V was clipped by 4 bases and J by 0 bases; unmatched bases: 3. The DNA for the CDR3 is TGTGCCAGCAGCAGGGACAGGGGGAGCTCCTATAATTCACCCCTCCACTTT. It encodes CASSRDRGSSYNSPLHF.

The rearrangement links TRBV5-4 to TRBJ1-4; maybe TRBD1 (5 bases). CDR1 is SGHNT and CDR2 is YYREEE in the germline V gene (reference sequence). The CDR3 consists of 15 residues. Trimming took off 0 bases at V and 7 bases at J, with 13 bases between the two ends. CDR3 DNA: TGTGCCAGCAGCTTGGGGTCGTCAGGGTCTGAAAAACTGTTTTTT. The encoded protein is CASSLGSSGSEKLFF.

The genes are TRBV10-3 and TRBJ2-7; D might be TRBD2 (6 bases). The germline V and J ends were trimmed by 5 bases and 1 base, with 9 bases remaining between them. CDR3 length: 13 amino acids. CDR1 and CDR2 from the germline V gene are ENHRY and SYGVKD. The CDR3 spells CAISSGESYEQYF. CDR3 nucleotides: TGTGCCATCAGTTCGGGGGAATCCTACGAGCAGTACTTC.

This chain uses TRBV2 with TRBJ2-5; TRBD1 agrees at 9 bases. The CDR3 totals 13 residues. Germline trimming cut 7 bases from V and 4 bases from J; bases unmatched to any gene: 4. In germline, CDR1 is SNHLY, CDR2 FYNNEI. The CDR3 DNA follows: TGTGCCAGCATCAGGACAGGGGTAGAGACCCAGTACTTC. Encoded protein: CASIRTGVETQYF.

This clone was counted a few times. This chain links TRBV24-1 with TRBJ1-2; 10 bases fit TRBD1. CDR3 length: 14 residues. J lost 4 bases, V lost 2 bases, and 0 bases had no gene match. Germline assignment: CDR1 KGHDR and CDR2 SFDVKD. For the CDR3, the DNA is TGTGCCACCAGTGATTGGACAGGGGGCTATGGCTACACCTTC. It codes for CATSDWTGGYGYTF.

This rearrangement joins TRBV6-4 to TRBJ2-7; the match to TRBD2 covers 9 bases. Trimming at V came to 4 bases and at J to 8 bases, leaving 6 bases not matched to a gene. The germline V gene encodes CDR1 MRHNA and CDR2 SNTAGT. CDR3 length: 13 residues. This CDR3 reads CASSGVAGEQQYF. The CDR3 DNA reads TGTGCCAGCAGTGGGGTAGCGGGAGAGCAGCAGTACTTC.

This clone was counted a single time. The chain couples TRBV5-5 to TRBJ1-1; no definite D call. The CDR3 runs to 16 residues. The germline V gene has CDR1 SGHKS and CDR2 YYEKEE (reference sequence). Deletions cut 4 bases from V and 0 bases from J, with 16 bases between. The CDR3 is CASSLPKQILNTEAFF. The CDR3 nucleotides are TGTGCCAGCAGCCTCCCGAAACAGATATTGAACACTGAAGCTTTCTTT.

The rearrangement uses TRBV6-6 and TRBJ1-5, with a tentative D call TRBD1 (6 bases). V was pared by 9 bases and J by 2 bases, with 17 bases between. Germline CDR1 reads MNHNY; CDR2 reads SVGAGI (reference sequence). CDR3 size: 15 residues. In DNA form, the CDR3 reads TGTGCCAGGCCGGGCCAGGGGCGAGGCAATCAGCCCCAGCATTTT. It codes for CARPGQGRGNQPQHF.

The CDR3 here is CASGWRWTGVTGELFF. Here the CDR3 DNA reads TGTGCTAGTGGTTGGCGGTGGACAGGGGTTACCGGGGAGCTGTTTTTT. The chain links TRBV12-5 to TRBJ2-2; 9 bases match TRBD1. Germline V gene data show CDR1 as LGHNT and CDR2 as FRNRAP. The CDR3 runs to 16 residues. V dropped 4 bases and J dropped 5; count of bases not matched to a gene: 8.

This sequence joins TRBV24-1 and TRBJ2-1; 8 bases align to TRBD1. Germline lookup yields CDR1 KGHDR and CDR2 SFDVKD. The trim removed 4 bases at V and 1 base at J, leaving 11 bases unmatched. CDR3 length: 18 residues. The CDR3 DNA sequence: TGTGCCACCAGTGACAACCGATTATGGGACAGGTCCTACAATGAGCAGTTCTTC. Protein: CATSDNRLWDRSYNEQFF.

The table lists this clone with a count of one. This chain connects TRBV10-3 to TRBJ2-5; 10 positions match TRBD1. The germline gives CDR1 ENHRY, CDR2 SYGVKD. The V segment lost 7 bases and the J segment 1 base; nucleotides outside the gene matches: 3. The CDR3 totals 14 residues. The CDR3, as DNA: TGTGCCATCAAGGGACAGGGGATCCAAGAGACCCAGTACTTC. This sequence encodes CAIKGQGIQETQYF.

The V gene is TRBV27, the J gene TRBJ1-4; TRBD1 is a possible D gene (6 bases). The CDR3 contains 15 residues. Deletions cut 6 bases from V and 5 bases from J, with 16 bases between. Germline CDR1 reads MNHEY; CDR2 reads SMNVEV (reference sequence). The CDR3 here is CASRTTGTRNEKLFF. As DNA, the CDR3 is TGTGCCAGCAGGACAACCGGGACAAGGAATGAAAAACTGTTTTTT.